Listed below are T cell receptor beta chains from one sample, sequenced in a study of blood T cell repertoires in COVID-19. Profiling relied on immunoSEQ multiplex PCR, and the TCRdb table lists in-frame clones only, not all of them. The table lists hundreds of thousands of clones, about four fifths of them singletons, with 2% to 3% in the top ten. The sequenced sample consisted of peripheral blood. These receptors came from a woman aged 40 to 49 with active or convalescent COVID-19. CDR3s include the opening cysteine and the closing phenylalanine or tryptophan. Fields, in order: clone size, J gene, V gene, CDR3 protein. Size is omitted from some rows. Given values are once, few, many or a class for expanded clones.

size: .; J: TRBJ2-1; V: TRBV19; CDR3: CASSMTSANEQFF
size: once; J: TRBJ2-5; V: TRBV27; CDR3: CASSKDLAGVEGETQYF
size: .; J: TRBJ2-3; V: TRBV2; CDR3: CAGRKESTDTQYF
size: .; J: TRBJ1-4; V: TRBV4-3; CDR3: CASSQQPKGGTTNEKLFF
size: .; J: TRBJ2-1; V: TRBV18; CDR3: CASSPMRQGGEQFF
size: .; J: TRBJ2-7; V: TRBV19; CDR3: CASSIRVSSNEQYF
size: .; J: TRBJ2-3; V: TRBV10-3; CDR3: CAISDGGRGTDTQYF
size: .; J: TRBJ2-1; V: TRBV19; CDR3: CASSISGEQFF
size: .; J: TRBJ1-2; V: TRBV5-1; CDR3: CASSLVGQGPLTYGYTF
size: few; J: TRBJ1-3; V: TRBV30; CDR3: CAWSQGAGGNTIYF
size: .; J: TRBJ2-1; V: TRBV4-1; CDR3: CASSQRRTLQDNEQFF
size: .; J: TRBJ1-5; V: TRBV24-1; CDR3: CATSDPTGGLGGNQPQHF
size: .; J: TRBJ2-7; V: TRBV5-1; CDR3: CASSLVLADYEQYF
size: .; J: TRBJ2-7; V: TRBV2; CDR3: CASSGLAVLYEQYF
size: .; J: TRBJ1-5; V: TRBV12-5; CDR3: CASDLWGGNQPQHF
size: .; J: .; V: TRBV3-1/TRBV3-2; CDR3: CASSAYTSGRAYEQYF
size: .; J: TRBJ1-4; V: TRBV5-1; CDR3: CASSLEADEKLFF
size: .; J: TRBJ2-3; V: TRBV6-5; CDR3: CASSSRDRVTDTQYF
size: .; J: TRBJ1-1; V: TRBV19; CDR3: CASSIARATEAFF
size: .; J: TRBJ1-1; V: TRBV5-4; CDR3: CASSFFARGRRAFF
size: .; J: TRBJ2-5; V: TRBV7-8; CDR3: CASSRGPWETQYF
size: .; J: TRBJ2-1; V: TRBV20-1; CDR3: CSASPTSGGPNEQFF
size: once; J: TRBJ2-1; V: TRBV7-6; CDR3: CASSLGLSSYNEQFF
size: .; J: TRBJ1-3; V: TRBV18; CDR3: CASSPDNRVTGNTIYF
size: .; J: TRBJ1-3; V: TRBV5-1; CDR3: CASSLGGDSGNTIYF
size: .; J: TRBJ2-7; V: TRBV4-2; CDR3: CASSQETSGRTYEQYF
size: .; J: TRBJ2-4; V: TRBV4-3; CDR3: CASSQDQGAGNIQYF
size: .; J: TRBJ2-3; V: TRBV3-1/TRBV3-2; CDR3: CASSQGPTDTQYF
size: .; J: TRBJ2-7; V: TRBV28; CDR3: CASSLYGGLSSYEQYF
size: .; J: TRBJ2-2; V: TRBV5-6; CDR3: CASSLVAGTGELFF
size: .; J: TRBJ1-2; V: TRBV29-1; CDR3: CSVGDIANYGYTF
size: .; J: TRBJ2-1; V: TRBV27; CDR3: CASSWGSGSGEQFF
size: .; J: TRBJ1-5; V: TRBV25-1; CDR3: CASSEVSTGQPQHF
size: .; J: TRBJ2-1; V: TRBV27; CDR3: CASTVQGAHEQFF
size: .; J: TRBJ2-1; V: TRBV19; CDR3: CASRIGTSGSNEQFF